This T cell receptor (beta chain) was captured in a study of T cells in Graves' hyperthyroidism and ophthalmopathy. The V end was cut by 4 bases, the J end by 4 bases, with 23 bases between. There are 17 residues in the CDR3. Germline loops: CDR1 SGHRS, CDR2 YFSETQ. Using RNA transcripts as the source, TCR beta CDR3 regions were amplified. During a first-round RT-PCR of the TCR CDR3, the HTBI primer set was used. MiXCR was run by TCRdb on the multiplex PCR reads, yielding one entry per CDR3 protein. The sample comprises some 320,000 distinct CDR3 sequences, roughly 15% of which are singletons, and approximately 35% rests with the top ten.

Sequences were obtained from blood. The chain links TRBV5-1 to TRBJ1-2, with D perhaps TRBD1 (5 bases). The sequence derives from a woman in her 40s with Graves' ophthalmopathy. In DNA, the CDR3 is TGCGCCAGCAGCCCCAACCCACAGGCCGCCCTTCTCTATGGCTACACCTTC. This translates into CASSPNPQAALLYGYTF.